Reported below is one TCR beta chain. PCR was performed using 60 Vbeta and 13 Jbeta primers. Method: immunoSEQ multiplex PCR; TCRdb's copy keeps in-frame clones and lacks some. The sample consists of 60,000 or so clones, around 85% of them appearing once. The sample comes from a study of cytomegalovirus exposure and HLA in healthy donors. Trimming removed 3 bases from V and 5 bases from J, with 15 bases in between. Per the germline V gene, CDR1 is SGHNT and CDR2 is YYREEE (reference sequence). The CDR3 loop spans 14 amino acids. Sequencing was performed on PBMCs. This TCR was sampled from a man aged 40-49 years in good health and CMV-seronegative. V and J are TRBV5-4 and TRBJ2-7; TRBD2 might be the D (5 bases). CDR3: CASSSPGLAHEQYF. The CDR3 coding sequence is TGTGCCAGCAGCTCGCCCGGACTTGCGCACGAGCAGTACTTC.